The present TCR beta chain was sequenced within a study of OX40 agonist ivuxolimab in advanced cancers. Looking at the study overall: The patients' treatment was ivuxolimab, an agonistic anti-OX40 (CD134) antibody. Enrollees could have had prior anti-PD-1, anti-PD-L1 or anti-CTLA-4 therapy, which about 42% had received.

Trimming cost V 4 bases and J 2 bases, with 9 bases left between them. The CDR3 totals 14 residues. Germline lookup yields CDR1 MNHEY and CDR2 SVGAGI. Broader study findings: Average numbers of expanded clones were greater in CD8+ T cells than in CD4+.

Points on this clone: Its antigen remains unidentified.

TCRdb's table, derived via immunoSEQ multiplex PCR, lists solely in-frame clones and lacks some. The sample holds tens of thousands of clones, under 90% seen once. V gene TRBV6-5 combines with J gene TRBJ1-5; D not resolved. The material was CD4+ or CD8+ T cells sorted from blood, obtained in a trial of the OX40 agonist ivuxolimab. The receptor's source is an adult with an advanced solid tumor such as melanoma, head and neck, liver or kidney cancer. CDR3 in amino acids: CASSSGQGNQPQHF. CDR3 nucleotide sequence: TGTGCCAGCAGTTCCGGGCAAGGCAATCAGCCCCAGCATTTT.